These 3 T cell receptor beta chains came from one sample sequenced in a study of beta chain features in type 1 diabetes. Every bit of the isolated RNA underwent reverse transcription, so sequencing read expressed TCRB transcripts. Data came from immunoSEQ multiplex PCR; TCRdb stores just in-frame clones and leaves some out. The data contain about 900,000 clones, 17% of them seen just once; the ten biggest clones take up around 0.02%. Sequencing was done on a sample of naive CD4+ T cells from blood. These receptors were taken from a woman between 18 and 29 years old in good health.

The chain uses TRBV5-1 and TRBJ2-2; the D gene is possibly TRBD1 (6 bases). The V gene's germline CDR1 is SGHRS and CDR2 YFSETQ. The V and J ends lost 0 bases and 3 bases respectively, with 12 bases between them. This CDR3 comprises 16 residues. In DNA form, the CDR3 reads TGCGCCAGCAGCTTGGAGGGGGTGTTGGACACCGGGGAGCTGTTTTTT. It encodes CASSLEGVLDTGELFF.

V gene TRBV5-1 combines with J gene TRBJ2-7; unclear D gene. The CDR3 consists of 14 residues. Germline V gene data show CDR1 as SGHRS and CDR2 as YFSETQ. Trimming left V 4 bases short and J 4 bases short, with 15 bases between. CDR3 in amino acids: CASSEVSPQYEQYF. The CDR3, as DNA: TGCGCCAGCAGCGAGGTGAGCCCTCAATACGAGCAGTACTTC.

The chain employs TRBV11-2 and TRBJ1-1; 7 nucleotides line up with TRBD1. CDR1 and CDR2 from the germline V gene are SGHAT and FQNNGV. V shed 11 bases and J 1 base; nucleotides not matched to a gene: 7. The CDR3 is 13 residues long. The CDR3 sequence is CASRGEGNTEAFF. The CDR3 DNA reads TGTGCCTCCAGGGGGGAAGGGAACACTGAAGCTTTCTTT. Full variable domain (missing parts from reference TRBV11-2 and TRBJ1-1): EAGVAQSPRYKIIEKRQSVAFWCNPISGHATLYWYQQILGQGPKLLIQFQNNGVVDDSQLPKDRFSAERLKGVDSTLKIQPAKLEDSAVYLCASRGEGNTEAFFGQGTRLTVV.